This TCR beta chain was identified in a study of cytomegalovirus exposure and HLA in healthy donors. PCR employed 60 Vbeta and 13 Jbeta primers. TCRdb's copy holds only in-frame clones and misses some; the assay was immunoSEQ multiplex PCR. The sample has about 120,000 clones; over 75% are singletons. Study conclusions and caveats: Most of the CMV-associated TCR beta chains (in a later analysis) appeared to be HLA-restricted.

Germline CDR1 and CDR2: SGHNT and YYREEE (reference sequence). Trimming cost V 3 bases and J 6 bases, with 30 bases left between them. CDR3 length equals 19 residues. The table lists this clone with a few counts. What it binds is not known. The sequenced material came from PBMCs. The origin of this receptor is a woman aged 18-29 years in good health and CMV-seronegative. The chain has TRBV5-4 and TRBJ1-1; possible D gene TRBD1, 5 bases. The CDR3: CASSWEPLTAMGGLSEAFF. The CDR3 DNA follows: TGTGCCAGCAGCTGGGAACCCTTGACAGCGATGGGGGGTTTGTCTGAAGCTTTCTTT.